This is a list of T cell receptor beta chains from one sample in a study of T cells after yellow fever vaccination. TCRdb fed the 5' RACE reads into MiXCR, producing one record per CDR3 protein. The profile shows 500,000 to 650,000 distinct CDR3 sequences, about 12% of them singletons. Specimen: PBMCs, collected on the day of the yellow fever booster vaccination. The receptors come from a man aged 25 to 45 who received the YFV17D yellow fever vaccine. The conserved cysteine and the conserved F or W are not part of the CDR3 here.

>TRBJ2-1|TRBV5-4
ASSLPSGRNEQF
>TRBJ2-7|TRBV4-2
ASSLAGRAYEQY
>TRBJ2-5|TRBV14
ASSQTRVGETQY
>TRBJ2-7|TRBV7-2
ASSASSGRIGYEQY
>TRBJ2-3|TRBV6-1
ASRLERSGSTQY
>TRBJ2-7|TRBV3-1
ASSQDSSVSSYEQY
>TRBJ1-6|TRBV5-1
ASSLGGAPRDSPLH
>TRBJ1-5|TRBV7-8
ASSLARTALQPQH
>TRBJ2-7|TRBV28
ASSSLKMPGPYEQY
>TRBJ2-4|TRBV29-1
SVEGSGPTENIQY
>TRBJ2-1|TRBV5-1
ASSLDGQGATNEQF
>TRBJ1-2|TRBV10-3
AISEEPPMGYT
>TRBJ2-1|TRBV20-1
SARGGRVLNNEQF
>TRBJ2-7|TRBV4-3
ASSRWTGGEQY
>TRBJ2-4|TRBV30
AWSVGGSSKNIQY
>TRBJ2-7|TRBV12-3/TRBV12-4
ASSGTGYEQY
>TRBJ2-3|TRBV7-3
ASSQLGLSDTQY
>TRBJ1-1|TRBV30
AWSLDSTEAF
>TRBJ2-5|TRBV5-8
ASSNGQGRETQY
>TRBJ2-1|TRBV5-1
ASSAGLAGGGDEQF
>TRBJ2-3|TRBV15
ATSLAGQGRTDTQY
>TRBJ2-1|TRBV14
ASSQELSVLGNEQF
>TRBJ1-5|TRBV5-1
ASSLAGGSNQPQH
>TRBJ1-4|TRBV25-1
ASSEFWQGNEKLF
>TRBJ2-3|TRBV28
ASAVQVGGRRLAQY
>TRBJ2-7|TRBV7-9
ASSFPPH
>TRBJ1-3|TRBV5-4
DSSYRRAGRGNTIY
>TRBJ1-1|TRBV10-3
AISPDVNTEAF
>TRBJ2-1|TRBV27
ASKQTVLAGGVPYNEQF
>TRBJ1-1|TRBV11-2
ASTWDRGNTEAF
>TRBJ1-6|TRBV12-3/TRBV12-4
ASSFHNNSPLH
>TRBJ2-1|TRBV5-5
ASSWTDYNEQF
>TRBJ2-2|TRBV7-6
ASKPLAGLNTGELF
>TRBJ2-1|TRBV19
ASGGGSGSYNEQF
>TRBJ2-7|TRBV5-1
ASRGALTYEQY